The rows below give T cell receptor beta chains drawn from one sample of a study of blood T cell repertoires in COVID-19. Produced via immunoSEQ multiplex PCR; TCRdb's table is partial and in-frame only. The repertoire has 80,000 to 130,000 clones, around nine tenths of them found once; the top ten carry around 5.7%. Sequenced sample: peripheral blood. Receptors originate from a man in his 70s with acute or convalescent COVID-19. Each CDR3 is given with its conserved first and last residue. The D gene is left open where the match is weak. Size is omitted from some rows. Given values are once, few, many or a class for expanded clones.

J,D,V,size,CDR3,DNA
TRBJ2-2,TRBD2,TRBV7-6,once,CASNPRPRTSGRTNTGELFF,TGTGCCAGCAACCCCCGTCCCCGGACTAGCGGGAGAACAAACACCGGGGAGCTGTTTTTT
TRBJ1-2,TRBD1,TRBV13,-,CASSPAPGGGTGFTF,TGTGCCAGCAGCCCCGCGCCGGGGGGTGGGACAGGCTTTACCTTC
TRBJ2-1,-,TRBV4-1,-,CASSPSYRAGAYNEQFF,TGCGCCAGCAGCCCATCCTATAGGGCGGGTGCCTACAATGAGCAGTTCTTC
TRBJ1-3,-,TRBV3-1/TRBV3-2,-,CASSPTNGNTIYF,TGTGCCAGCAGCCCTACCAACGGAAACACCATATATTTT
TRBJ2-4,TRBD2,TRBV28,-,CASSPLAGGQNIQYF,TGTGCCAGCAGTCCCCTAGCGGGAGGCCAAAACATTCAGTACTTC
TRBJ2-7,-,TRBV7-8,once,CASSLGRGYEQYF,TGTGCCAGCAGCTTAGGCCGGGGTTACGAGCAGTACTTC
TRBJ2-3,TRBD2,TRBV9,-,CASSVGLGGSTDTQYF,TGTGCCAGCAGCGTAGGACTGGGGGGGAGCACAGATACGCAGTATTTT
TRBJ2-7,-,TRBV7-9,-,CASSQHDFTRGLEQYF,TGTGCCAGCAGCCAACACGACTTTACTCGAGGACTCGAGCAGTACTTC
TRBJ2-5,TRBD1,TRBV5-4,-,CASSLDRGSQETQYF,TGTGCCAGCAGCTTGGACAGGGGGAGCCAAGAGACCCAGTACTTC
TRBJ1-5,-,TRBV7-8,-,CASSPYSNQPQHF,TGTGCCAGCAGCCCGTATAGCAATCAGCCCCAGCATTTT
TRBJ2-1,-,TRBV20-1,once,CSARTYGEQFF,TGCAGTGCTCGTACCTATGGTGAGCAGTTCTTC
TRBJ2-1,TRBD2,TRBV9,-,CASSSGGSSSYNEQFF,TGTGCCAGCAGCTCCGGGGGGTCAAGCTCCTACAATGAGCAGTTCTTC
TRBJ2-5,TRBD2,TRBV10-1,-,CASSGTGTSGGDQETQYF,TGCGCCAGCAGTGGTACCGGGACTAGCGGGGGGGACCAAGAGACCCAGTACTTC
TRBJ1-5,TRBD1,TRBV28,-,CASREWGQGGGQPQHF,TGTGCCAGCAGGGAGTGGGGACAGGGAGGGGGACAGCCCCAGCATTTT
TRBJ1-5,-,TRBV19,-,CASSLVSGNQPQHF,TGTGCCAGTAGTTTAGTGTCGGGAAATCAGCCCCAGCATTTT
TRBJ2-1,-,TRBV28,-,CASSPPKLVWKFF,TGTGCCAGCAGTCCACCCAAACTAGTCTGGAAGTTCTTC
TRBJ2-7,-,TRBV2,-,CAGGGNVYEQYF,TGTGCCGGTGGAGGGAACGTCTACGAGCAGTACTTC
TRBJ2-1,TRBD1,TRBV25-1,-,CASSPTGTGTYNEQFF,TGTGCCAGCAGCCCCACCGGGACAGGGACCTACAATGAGCAGTTCTTC
TRBJ2-3,-,TRBV12-5,-,CASGPRGTDTQYF,TGTGCTAGTGGTCCCCGGGGCACAGATACGCAGTATTTT
TRBJ2-3,TRBD1,TRBV30,-,CAWIRDRSSDTQYF,TGTGCCTGGATCAGGGACAGGTCTTCAGATACGCAGTATTTT
TRBJ1-5,-,TRBV6-2/TRBV6-3,-,CASSYTYTSRQPQHF,TGTGCCAGCAGCTATACCTATACCTCAAGACAGCCCCAGCATTTT
TRBJ1-2,-,TRBV4-2,-,CASSQDGRDGYTF,TGTGCCAGCAGCCAAGATGGGCGTGATGGCTACACCTTC
TRBJ1-1,-,TRBV28,-,CASSHPGMTNTEAFF,TGTGCCAGCAGTCACCCCGGGATGACCAACACTGAAGCTTTCTTT
TRBJ1-2,-,TRBV7-9,-,CAVGDGYTF,TGTGCCGTGGGCGATGGCTACACCTTC
TRBJ2-1,TRBD2,TRBV14,-,CASSQDWREGSYNEQFF,TGTGCCAGCAGCCAAGATTGGCGGGAGGGCTCCTACAATGAGCAGTTCTTC
TRBJ2-7,TRBD1,TRBV11-3,-,CASSKTGLDEQYF,TGTGCCAGCAGCAAGACAGGGTTGGACGAGCAGTACTTC
TRBJ2-7,TRBD1,TRBV28,-,CASSVGTVYEQYF,TGTGCCAGCAGTGTCGGGACAGTCTACGAGCAGTACTTC
TRBJ2-5,-,TRBV2,-,CASSEVGGETQYF,TGTGCCAGCAGTGAAGTGGGGGGAGAGACCCAGTACTTC
TRBJ2-7,-,TRBV29-1,few,CSVEAKTGTYEQYF,TGCAGCGTTGAGGCGAAGACGGGGACCTACGAGCAGTACTTC
TRBJ2-7,-,TRBV19,-,CASSISPEGVYEQYF,TGTGCCAGTAGTATATCCCCGGAAGGGGTCTACGAGCAGTACTTC
TRBJ2-7,-,TRBV11-3,-,CASSLVVIAGEQYF,TGTGCCAGCAGCTTAGTGGTTATCGCGGGGGAGCAGTACTTC
TRBJ2-2,-,TRBV6-1,-,CASSELSGNTGELFF,TGTGCCAGCAGTGAATTGAGCGGCAACACCGGGGAGCTGTTTTTT
TRBJ2-5,TRBD1,TRBV25-1,-,CASRVSGGIQETQYF,TGTGCCAGCAGGGTGTCAGGGGGCATACAGGAGACCCAGTACTTC
TRBJ2-3,-,TRBV7-7,-,CASSLGSGSTDTQYF,TGTGCCAGCAGCTTGGGGAGCGGGAGCACAGATACGCAGTATTTT
TRBJ1-3,-,TRBV6-6,-,CASSYSSVEIGNTIYF,TGTGCCAGCAGTTACTCCTCCGTCGAGATTGGAAACACCATATATTTT
TRBJ1-6,-,TRBV15,-,CATSRDHGNSPLHF,TGTGCCACCAGCAGAGATCACGGGAATTCACCCCTCCACTTT
TRBJ2-1,-,TRBV28,-,CATKGRGSQYNEQFF,TGTGCCACCAAGGGGCGGGGCTCCCAATACAATGAGCAGTTCTTC
TRBJ2-7,-,TRBV18,-,CASSPLNRVEEQYF,TGTGCCAGCTCACCACTGAATCGGGTTGAAGAGCAGTACTTC
TRBJ1-1,-,TRBV4-1,-,CASSHPGWNTEAFF,TGCGCCAGCAGCCACCCCGGTTGGAACACTGAAGCTTTCTTT
TRBJ2-5,TRBD1,TRBV7-2,-,CASSLGRQGWGWETQYF,TGTGCCAGCAGCTTAGGCCGACAGGGTTGGGGATGGGAGACCCAGTACTTC
TRBJ1-3,-,TRBV28,-,CASSEENTIYF,TGTGCCAGCAGTGAGGAAAACACCATATATTTT